This TCR beta chain was sequenced during a study of CD4 T cells in relation to SARS-CoV-2 and coronaviruses. Study observations and caveats: Around 60% of donors had memory CD4+ clonotypes crossrecognizing SARS-CoV-2 and common cold coronavirus spike. Samples before the pandemic and after infection were not matched within any donor.

J gave up 8 bases and V 7 bases, and 6 bases lay outside the gene matches. This CDR3 region has 13 residues. Per the germline V gene, CDR1 is GTSNPN and CDR2 is SVGIG (reference sequence). Uncultured naive and memory CD4+ T cells supplied DNA for deep TCR-beta sequencing. Libraries were prepared by immunoSEQ multiplex PCR; TCRdb keeps only in-frame clonotypes and omits some of them. The data contain 60,000 to 80,000 clones, around 86% of them seen just once; the ten biggest clones take up 1.5% to 2%. On this clone itself: Its cognate antigen is unknown.

CD4+ T cells from unexposed donors were obtained before the COVID-19 pandemic (2011-2018). The receptor was isolated from a human donor in good health. The rearrangement joins TRBV30 to TRBJ1-4; 11 positions match TRBD1. The material sequenced was memory CD4+ T cells from PBMCs. The CDR3 DNA reads TGTGCCTTAATCGGGACAGGGGGGGAAAAACTGTTTTTT. It yields the protein CALIGTGGEKLFF. Using reference TRBV30 and TRBJ1-4 for the parts outside the CDR3, the full variable domain is SQTIHQWPATLVQPVGSPLSLECTVEGTSNPNLYWYRQAAGRGLQLLFYSVGIGQISSEVPQNLSASRPQDRQFILSSKKLLLSDSGFYLCALIGTGGEKLFFGSGTQLSVL.